The rows below give T cell receptor beta chains drawn from one sample of a study of control samples from healthy donors and cancer patients. TCRdb keeps only in-frame clones here, not all; method: immunoSEQ multiplex PCR. The sample yields 65,000 to 90,000 clones, about 94% seen once. The source material was blood. All receptors come from a woman younger than 45 in good health. CDR3s include the opening cysteine and the closing phenylalanine or tryptophan. Each record gives: D gene, CDR3 length, V gene, J gene, clone size, CDR3 DNA, CDR3 protein. D genes are given only for firm matches. Some rows have no size entry. The others give once, few or many, or a class for an expanded clone.

.	14	TRBV28	TRBJ2-2	.	TGTGCCAGCAGCTTCGTTACGAACACCGGGGAGCTGTTTTTT	CASSFVTNTGELFF
.	11	TRBV6-5	TRBJ1-1	.	TGTGCCAGCTCGACAGCCACTGAAGCTTTCTTT	CASSTATEAFF
TRBD1	15	TRBV30	TRBJ1-4	.	TGTGCCTGGAGTCTCCTCGGGACAGGGGGCGAAAAACTGTTTTTT	CAWSLLGTGGEKLFF
TRBD2	18	TRBV25-1	TRBJ2-5	.	TGTGCCAGCAGTGAATATGGGACTAGCGGGGGCCTCCAAGAGACCCAGTACTTC	CASSEYGTSGGLQETQYF
.	16	TRBV28	TRBJ1-6	.	TGTGCCAGCAGTTATCCTTCTGGGCGGAGCAATTCACCCCTCCACTTT	CASSYPSGRSNSPLHF
.	16	TRBV5-6	TRBJ2-5	once	TGTGCCAGCAGCTCCCGGGTAAAGGGGTCTCAAGAGACCCAGTACTTC	CASSSRVKGSQETQYF
.	15	TRBV28	TRBJ1-5	.	TGTGCCAGCAGTTGGGGACGGCATAGCAATCAGCCCCAGCATTTT	CASSWGRHSNQPQHF
.	15	TRBV6-5	TRBJ2-1	.	TGTGCCAGCAGTTACTCGAAACGGATGGGGAATGAGCAGTTCTTC	CASSYSKRMGNEQFF
TRBD1	15	TRBV10-2	TRBJ1-2	.	TGCGCCAGCAGAGCTGGGACAGCCGGCGGGTATGGCTACACCTTC	CASRAGTAGGYGYTF
.	13	TRBV5-4	TRBJ2-1	once	TGTGCCAGCAGCCGAACAGGGACTGGTGAGCAGTTCTTC	CASSRTGTGEQFF
TRBD1	14	TRBV7-9	TRBJ2-3	once	TGTGCCAGCAGCCGGGACAGGGCCACAGATACGCAGTATTTT	CASSRDRATDTQYF
TRBD2	18	TRBV7-9	TRBJ2-5	.	TGTGCCAGCAGCGATCCGACTAGCGGGGGGGCGCTTCAAGAGACCCAGTACTTC	CASSDPTSGGALQETQYF
TRBD1	15	TRBV18	TRBJ1-4	.	TGTGCCAGCTCGCCACAGGGGGCGACTAATGAAAAACTGTTTTTT	CASSPQGATNEKLFF